The 3 T cell receptor beta chains given below trace back to one sample, sequenced in a study of identical twins. TCRdb re-called the 5' RACE reads through MiXCR, storing one row per CDR3 protein. The table includes about 210,000 distinct CDR3 sequences, around 10% detected once. Source material: memory (CD45RO+) T cells sorted from blood. The receptors shown here come from a woman in her late teens or twenties in good health.

The gene calls are TRBV20-1 and TRBJ2-1, with TRBD2 matching over 7 bases. Losses at the gene ends were 5 bases for V and 9 bases for J; bases not matched to a gene: 7. Looked up from germline, CDR1 is DFQATT and CDR2 is SNEGSKA (reference sequence). This CDR3 comprises 12 residues. The CDR3 protein is CSAGGESSEQFF. The CDR3 bases are TGCAGTGCTGGGGGGGAGAGTAGTGAGCAGTTCTTC.

This clonotype showed up just a few times. The chain uses TRBV11-2 and TRBJ1-1; no clear D gene. The CDR3 has 15 residues. Per germline, CDR1 SGHAT and CDR2 FQNNGV. The germline V and J ends were trimmed by 4 bases and 0 bases, with 12 bases remaining between them. The CDR3 spells CASSSPDRMNTEAFF. The CDR3 DNA reads TGTGCCAGCAGCTCCCCAGATCGTATGAACACTGAAGCTTTCTTT.

This sequence joins TRBV2 and TRBJ1-1; possibly TRBD1 for D (6 bases). V shed 7 bases and J shed 8 bases, with 14 bases lying between them. CDR3 length: 12 residues. Per germline, CDR1 SNHLY and CDR2 FYNNEI. CDR3 sequence: CASNNRDFEAFF. For the CDR3, the DNA is TGTGCCAGCAATAACAGGGACTTCGAAGCTTTCTTT.